These 22 T cell receptor beta chains came from one sample sequenced in a study of CD8+CD57+ T cells in acquired aplastic anemia (dated by TCRdb to between 2017 and 2018). The instrument given in TCRdb is Illumina HiSeq 2000. Genomic DNA was used as template for profiling of TCR beta VDJ combinations and CDR3 sequences. TCRdb handled the public reads itself, with Q25 trimming in fastp and clone calling in MiXCR, and kept productive beta chains. All rows with the same CDR3 protein become a single entry with the most common DNA and genes. This sample comprises roughly 170,000 distinct CDR3 sequences, 45% to 60% of them detected only once. The ten largest clones represent roughly 13% of the sample. Flow cytometry had shown CD8+CD57+ cell expansion in the patients selected for sequencing. The sequencing input was sorted CD4+, CD8+, or CD8+CD57+ T cells (not recorded which) from PBMCs. The receptors were sampled from a human donor with aplastic anemia.

This clonotype was seen at least ten times. This rearrangement joins TRBV5-6 to TRBJ2-3; D might be TRBD1 (6 bases). Germline V gene lookup returns CDR1 SGHDT and CDR2 YYEEEE. The CDR3 has 14 amino acids. Trimming took off 5 bases at V and 2 bases at J, with 12 bases between the two ends. The CDR3 sequence is CASSRRQATDTQYF. CDR3 in DNA: TGTGCCAGCAGTCGCAGACAGGCCACAGATACGCAGTATTTT.

The chain joins TRBV29-1 to TRBJ2-7; TRBD1 or TRBD2 may be the D gene (5 bases each). CDR1 and CDR2 (germline): SQVTM, ANQGSEA. With 4 bases removed from V and 2 bases from J, the gap between germline ends came to 9 bases. CDR3 length equals 12 residues. The CDR3, as DNA: TGCAGCGTTGGAGGGGAAACCTACGAGCAGTACTTC. It encodes CSVGGETYEQYF.

A note on this clonotype: It may be a read error: a sequence one base away is much more abundant. The chain combines TRBV12-3 or TRBV12-4 with TRBJ2-7; the D gene is possibly TRBD2 (6 bases). CDR3 length: 14 amino acids. The V gene lost 5 bases and the J gene lost 2 bases, with 13 bases spanning the gap. The CDR3 reads CASSRAGLAYEQYF. The CDR3 DNA is TGTGCCAGCAGTCGAGCGGGCTTAGCCTACGAGCAGTACTTC.

This chain connects TRBV24-1 to TRBJ2-3; a possible D gene is TRBD2 (6 bases). The CDR3 is made up of 15 amino acids. Deletions cut 3 bases from V and 2 bases from J, with 11 bases between. Germline V gives CDR1 KGHDR, CDR2 SFDVKD. The CDR3 is CATSDVASVTDTQYF. In DNA form, the CDR3 reads TGTGCCACCAGTGATGTGGCTAGCGTCACAGATACGCAGTATTTT.

This clonotype showed up just a few times. The chain is built from TRBV7-3 and TRBJ2-4; D possibly matches TRBD1 or TRBD2 (5 bases each). The CDR3 has 14 residues. Germline V gene sequence: CDR1 SGHTA, CDR2 FQGTGA. V was clipped by 1 base and J by 5 bases, with 9 bases between them. The CDR3 DNA follows: TGTGCCAGCAGCTTAAACGGGGCCGAAAACATTCAGTACTTC. Translated: CASSLNGAENIQYF.

This clonotype appeared a few times. This chain links TRBV3-1 with TRBJ2-1; no definite D call. The length of the CDR3 is 13 residues. V lost 0 bases and J lost 5, with 5 bases in between. The germline V gene has CDR1 LGHDT and CDR2 YNNKEL (reference sequence). The CDR3 DNA follows: TGTGCCAGCAGCCAAGATCGGCACAATGAGCAGTTCTTC. It yields the protein CASSQDRHNEQFF.

The genes are TRBV2 and TRBJ2-5; D could derive from TRBD1 or TRBD2 (5 bases each). Germline values: CDR1 SNHLY, CDR2 FYNNEI. Trimming took 6 bases from V and 2 from J, leaving 16 bases between them. CDR3 length: 15 amino acids. This CDR3 reads CASSLARGLQETQYF. The CDR3 DNA is TGTGCCAGCAGCTTAGCGAGGGGATTACAAGAGACCCAGTACTTC.

The V and J genes are TRBV6-1 and TRBJ1-1, with no clear D. Trimming removed 7 bases from V and 6 bases from J, with 9 bases in between. CDR1 and CDR2 (germline): MNHNS, SASEGT. This CDR3 is 11 amino acids long. The CDR3, as DNA: TGTGCCAGCATACTGTTGGCTGAAGCTTTCTTT. It translates to CASILLAEAFF.

The gene calls are TRBV7-8 and TRBJ2-5; 8 bases map to TRBD2. CDR1 and CDR2 (germline): SGHVS, FQNEAQ. The V gene end was trimmed by 6 bases and the J gene end by 1 base; junction bases not matched to a gene: 7. The CDR3 consists of 15 residues. CDR3 coding DNA: TGTGCCAGCAGTTACGGGGGGGCCATCCAAGAGACCCAGTACTTC. It codes for CASSYGGAIQETQYF. The full variable domain, its missing parts supplied by reference TRBV7-8 and TRBJ2-5, is GAGVSQSPRYKVAKRGQDVALRCDPISGHVSLFWYQQALGQGPEFLTYFQNEAQLDKSGLPSDRFFAERPEGSVSTLKIQRTQQEDSAVYLCASSYGGAIQETQYFGPGTRLLVL.

The gene calls are TRBV5-1 and TRBJ2-1; TRBD2 matches 7 bases. CDR1 and CDR2 from the germline V gene are SGHRS and YFSETQ. J was trimmed by 9 bases and V by 7 bases; bases with no gene match: 10. The CDR3 consists of 13 residues. The CDR3 spells CASLPDTSVEQFF. CDR3 DNA: TGCGCCAGCCTGCCTGACACTAGCGTTGAGCAGTTCTTC.

The V gene is TRBV29-1, the J gene TRBJ2-5; D possibly corresponds to TRBD1 (6 bases). Germline values: CDR1 SQVTM, CDR2 ANQGSEA. The CDR3 totals 12 residues. V lost 1 base and J lost 4, with 7 bases in between. In DNA form, the CDR3 reads TGCAGCGTTGAAGGGACAGCAGAGACCCAGTACTTC. Its protein product is CSVEGTAETQYF.

As to this clonotype: At one end the junction does not follow the germline gene, possibly because of a read error. The chain has TRBV29-1 and TRBJ1-6, with 7 bases aligning to TRBD1. CDR1 and CDR2 from the germline V gene are SQVTM and ANQGSEA. The CDR3 is 12 residues long. The CDR3 DNA reads TGCAGCGCTGAAGGACAGGACGGAACCCTCCACTTT. Its protein product is CSAEGQDGTLHF.

The rearrangement uses TRBV20-1 and TRBJ1-6; D ambiguous. The CDR3 extends over 14 amino acids. Germline lookup yields CDR1 DFQATT and CDR2 SNEGSKA (reference sequence). V gave up 3 bases and J gave up 8 bases, with 14 bases separating them. As DNA, the CDR3 is TGCAGTGCTAGTTGGAGGGATTGGGATTCACCCCTCCACTTT. It is translated as CSASWRDWDSPLHF.

Notes on this clonotype: A much bigger clone sits one base away, suggesting this may be a read error. This CDR3 fails to terminate in the conserved phenylalanine or tryptophan, so it likely reflects a read error. This chain joins TRBV14 and TRBJ2-1, with TRBD2 matching over 7 bases. The CDR3 runs 17 residues. The germline gives CDR1 SGHDN, CDR2 FVKESK. The CDR3 reads CASSQSVASGIYSEQFS. CDR3 nucleotide sequence: TGTGCCAGCAGCCAGAGCGTAGCTAGCGGTATTTACAGTGAGCAGTTCTCC.

This chain uses TRBV19 with TRBJ1-5, with D hard to call. The V end lost 5 bases, the J end lost 1 base, and 9 bases lay between the germline ends. The CDR3 runs 14 residues. Germline CDR1 is LNHDA and CDR2 is SQIVND (reference sequence). The CDR3 reads CASSPRASNQPQHF. DNA of the CDR3: TGTGCCAGTAGTCCGCGGGCCAGCAATCAGCCCCAGCATTTT.

This clonotype was seen many times. This chain connects TRBV20-1 to TRBJ1-2; tentative D call: TRBD1 (6 bases). This CDR3 is built from 16 residues. CDR1 DFQATT and CDR2 SNEGSKA come from the germline V gene (reference sequence). The V end lost 6 bases, the J end lost 7 bases, and 27 bases lay between the germline ends. CDR3 bases: TGCAGTGCCGGGGGCCGGGGCAGGGCAGGGAGCAGTGGCTACACCTTC. Translated, it gives CSAGGRGRAGSSGYTF.

This clonotype was recorded a few times. V and J are TRBV10-3 and TRBJ1-6; D might be TRBD1 (5 bases). In germline, CDR1 is ENHRY, CDR2 SYGVKD. The length of the CDR3 is 13 residues. Deletions cut 11 bases from V and 9 bases from J, with 17 bases between. CDR3 residues: CASSGGVFSPLHF. CDR3 DNA sequence: TGTGCCTCCAGCGGAGGGGTGTTTTCACCCCTCCACTTT.

V and J are TRBV10-1 and TRBJ2-6; TRBD2 matches at 9 bases. The V gene's germline CDR1 is WNHNN and CDR2 SYGVQD (reference sequence). This CDR3 spans 14 amino acids. The ends lost 6 bases at V and 10 bases at J; junction bases unmatched: 7. The CDR3 reads CASSLAGGVNVLTF. CDR3 DNA: TGCGCCAGCAGCCTGGCGGGGGGGGTGAACGTCCTGACTTTC.

About this clonotype itself: The junction departs from the called germline gene at one end, perhaps through a read error. The rearrangement joins TRBV25-1 to TRBJ2-1; TRBD1 is a possible D gene (5 bases). The germline CDR1 and CDR2 sequences are MGHDK and SYGVNS. The CDR3 is made up of 15 amino acids. The chain's CDR3 is CASSENDRPYNEQSF. CDR3 bases: TGTGCCAGCAGTGAAAACGACAGACCCTACAATGAGCAGTCCTTC.

This clonotype was recorded a few times. The rearrangement joins TRBV7-3 to TRBJ1-6; perhaps TRBD1 as D (6 bases). The germline V and J ends were trimmed by 1 base and 6 bases, with 13 bases remaining between them. Germline CDR1 and CDR2: SGHTA and FQGTGA. The CDR3 is 16 amino acids. The CDR3 protein is CASSLSPRTANSPLHF. For the CDR3, the DNA is TGTGCCAGCAGCTTAAGTCCACGGACAGCTAATTCACCCCTCCACTTT.

The CDR3 nucleotides read TGCAGTGTACAGGGTAGTAATTCACCCCTCCACTTT. It yields the protein CSVQGSNSPLHF. The chain is built from TRBV20-1 and TRBJ1-6; D may be TRBD1 (6 bases). Deletions cut 7 bases from V and 6 bases from J, with 10 bases between. The germline CDR1 and CDR2 sequences are DFQATT and SNEGSKA (reference sequence). The length of the CDR3 is 12 residues.

This clonotype was found a few times. The CDR3: CASSKQGAVYGAYGYTF. CDR3 coding DNA: TGTGCCAGTAGTAAGCAGGGGGCGGTATACGGGGCCTATGGCTACACCTTC. The chain combines TRBV19 with TRBJ1-2, with 8 bases that match TRBD1. The V gene end was trimmed by 4 bases and the J gene end by 4 bases; junction bases not matched to a gene: 14. The CDR3 has 17 amino acids. CDR1 LNHDA and CDR2 SQIVND come from the germline V gene (reference sequence).